Below are 9 T cell receptor beta chains sequenced from a single sample in a study of PD-1 blockade in classical Hodgkin lymphoma (TCRdb year 2020). The intended sense of this specimen's time point label: cycle 4 day 1 (C4D1), after six to seven weeks of nivolumab. Every trial patient had relapsed after autologous stem cell transplantation, and cohorts A, B and C differed in prior brentuximab vedotin exposure. The method behind the library was the immunoSEQ multiplex PCR assay. Entries here come from immuneACCESS through TCRdb and include only in-frame sequences with V and J called. Some clones fail to appear in such tables; in the studies checked, an unresolved V gene covers under half of the shortfall, and the cause of the remainder is unknown. This sample is represented by more than 85,000 clones; around 90% of them were singletons. Roughly 19% of the sample goes to the ten largest clones. The sample in question was peripheral blood mononuclear cells (PBMCs), obtained before the fourth cycle of nivolumab. The receptors were sampled from a human donor with classical Hodgkin lymphoma.

The V gene is TRBV2, the J gene TRBJ1-2, with D possibly TRBD1 on 5 matching bases. Germline V gene data show CDR1 as SNHLY and CDR2 as FYNNEI. The V end was cut by 4 bases, the J end by 4 bases, with 16 bases between. The CDR3 consists of 15 residues. The CDR3 reads CASSVLLGGFYGYTF. The CDR3 DNA follows: TGTGCCAGCAGTGTACTCTTGGGGGGGTTCTATGGCTACACCTTC.

The chain joins TRBV11-3 to TRBJ2-2; D is uncertain. This CDR3 spans 15 amino acids. V was cut by 1 base and J by 1 base, with 7 bases left in between. CDR1 and CDR2 (germline): SGHNT, YENEEA. CDR3: CASSLVPGNTGELFF. The CDR3 DNA sequence: TGTGCCAGCAGCTTAGTCCCAGGGAACACCGGGGAGCTGTTTTTT.

This rearrangement joins TRBV7-2 to TRBJ2-2; TRBD2 agrees at 13 bases. V dropped 1 base and J dropped 6; count of bases not matched to a gene: 5. The CDR3 covers 17 residues. The germline CDR1 and CDR2 sequences are SGHTA and FQGNSA. CDR3 bases: TGTGCCAGCAGCTTAGTCGGACTAGCGGGAGTGGCCGGGGAGCTGTTTTTT. Translation gives CASSLVGLAGVAGELFF. Using reference TRBV7-2 and TRBJ2-2 for the parts outside the CDR3, the full variable domain is GAGVSQSPSNKVTEKGKDVELRCDPISGHTALYWYRQSLGQGLEFLIYFQGNSAPDKSGLPSDRFSAERTGGSVSTLTIQRTQQEDSAVYLCASSLVGLAGVAGELFFGEGSRLTVL.

This sequence joins TRBV21-1 and TRBJ2-5; the table's TRBD2 call for D was not verified on the DNA. TRBV21-1 is a listed pseudogene. The CDR3 covers 11 residues. The CDR3 DNA reads as TGTGCCAGCAGGGAGGGCGAGACCCAGTACTTC. This translates into CASREGETQYF.

The chain uses TRBV6-6 and TRBJ1-4; D is possibly TRBD1 (5 bases). The CDR3 totals 14 residues. With 4 bases removed from V and 6 bases from J, the gap between germline ends came to 12 bases. Germline CDR1 MNHNY, CDR2 SVGAGI (reference sequence). This chain's CDR3 is CASSWDREDEKLFF. The CDR3 nucleotides read TGTGCCAGCAGTTGGGACCGCGAGGATGAAAAACTGTTTTTT.

This rearrangement joins TRBV4-1 to TRBJ1-1; D gene uncertain. Per the germline V gene, CDR1 is MGHRA and CDR2 is YSYEKL. Trimming took off 0 bases at V and 10 bases at J, with 12 bases between the two ends. CDR3 length: 13 amino acids. The CDR3 region is CASSQEGQDRAFF. CDR3 sequence (DNA): TGCGCCAGCAGCCAAGAGGGTCAGGACCGAGCTTTCTTT.

V and J are TRBV27 and TRBJ1-2, with 8 bases fitting TRBD1. The germline V gene has CDR1 MNHEY and CDR2 SMNVEV (reference sequence). The V segment lost 6 bases and the J segment 9 bases; nucleotides outside the gene matches: 6. The CDR3 loop spans 12 amino acids. This chain's CDR3 is CASRQGGLRYTF. In DNA, the CDR3 is TGTGCCAGCAGACAGGGGGGGTTGCGCTACACCTTC.

The chain combines TRBV7-9 with TRBJ1-1, with D hard to call. V was pared by 5 bases and J by 4 bases, with 5 bases between. CDR3 size: 11 residues. The germline gives CDR1 SEHNR, CDR2 FQNEAQ (reference sequence). The CDR3 loop reads CASSPSTEAFF. The CDR3 DNA follows: TGTGCCAGCAGCCCGTCCACTGAAGCTTTCTTT.

The chain is built from TRBV6-4 and TRBJ2-1; 8 positions match TRBD1. J gave up 0 bases and V 4 bases, and 2 bases lay outside the gene matches. In germline, CDR1 is MRHNA, CDR2 SNTAGT. The CDR3 sequence is 15 residues long. The CDR3 region has the DNA TGTGCCAGCAGTGCCGGACAGGGCTCCTACAATGAGCAGTTCTTC. Translating gives CASSAGQGSYNEQFF.